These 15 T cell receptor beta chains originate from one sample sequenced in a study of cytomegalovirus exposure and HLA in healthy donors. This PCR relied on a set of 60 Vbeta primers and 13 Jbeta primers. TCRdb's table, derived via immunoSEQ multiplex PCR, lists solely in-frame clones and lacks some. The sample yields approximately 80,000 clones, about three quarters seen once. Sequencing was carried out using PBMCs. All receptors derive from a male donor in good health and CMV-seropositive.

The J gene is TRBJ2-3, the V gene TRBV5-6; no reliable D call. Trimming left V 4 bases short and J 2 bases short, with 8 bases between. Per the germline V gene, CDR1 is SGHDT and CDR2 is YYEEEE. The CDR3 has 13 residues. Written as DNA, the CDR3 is TGTGCCAGCAGCCTAGGAAACACAGATACGCAGTATTTT. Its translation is CASSLGNTDTQYF.

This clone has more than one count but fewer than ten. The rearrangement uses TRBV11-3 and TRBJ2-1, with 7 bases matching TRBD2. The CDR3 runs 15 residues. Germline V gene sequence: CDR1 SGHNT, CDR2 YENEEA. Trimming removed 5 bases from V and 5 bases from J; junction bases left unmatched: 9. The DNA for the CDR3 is TGTGCCAGCAGCAGCCATAGCGGGCCCAACAATGAGCAGTTCTTC. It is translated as CASSSHSGPNNEQFF. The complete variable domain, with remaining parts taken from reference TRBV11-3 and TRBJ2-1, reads EAGVVQSPRYKIIEKKQPVAFWCNPISGHNTLYWYLQNLGQGPELLIRYENEEAVDDSQLPKDRFSAERLKGVDSTLKIQPAELGDSAVYLCASSSHSGPNNEQFFGPGTRLTVL.

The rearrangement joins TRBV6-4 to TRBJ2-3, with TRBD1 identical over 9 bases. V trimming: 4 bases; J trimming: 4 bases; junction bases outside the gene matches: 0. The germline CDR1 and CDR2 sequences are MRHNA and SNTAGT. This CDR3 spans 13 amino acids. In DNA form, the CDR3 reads TGTGCCAGCAGTGGACAGGGGGCAGATACGCAGTATTTT. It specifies CASSGQGADTQYF.

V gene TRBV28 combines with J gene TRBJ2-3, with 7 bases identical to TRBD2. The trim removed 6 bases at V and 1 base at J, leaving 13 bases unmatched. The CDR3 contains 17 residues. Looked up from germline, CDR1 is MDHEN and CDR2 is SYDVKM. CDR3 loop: CASSPLMSSGGTDTQYF. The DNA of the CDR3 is TGTGCCAGCAGCCCACTCATGTCTAGCGGAGGCACAGATACGCAGTATTTT.

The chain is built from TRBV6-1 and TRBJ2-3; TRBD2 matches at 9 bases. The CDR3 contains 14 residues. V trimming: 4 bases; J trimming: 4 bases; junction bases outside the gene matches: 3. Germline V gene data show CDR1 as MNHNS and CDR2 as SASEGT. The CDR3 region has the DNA TGTGCCAGCAGTGCTGCGGGAGGGCCAGATACGCAGTATTTT. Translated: CASSAAGGPDTQYF.

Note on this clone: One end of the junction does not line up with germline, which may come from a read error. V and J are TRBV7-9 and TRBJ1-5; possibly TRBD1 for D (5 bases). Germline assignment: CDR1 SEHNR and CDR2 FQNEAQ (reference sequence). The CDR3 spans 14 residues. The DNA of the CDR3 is TGTTCCAGCAGCTTGGAGGGACGCAATCAGCCCCAGCATTTT. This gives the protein CSSSLEGRNQPQHF.

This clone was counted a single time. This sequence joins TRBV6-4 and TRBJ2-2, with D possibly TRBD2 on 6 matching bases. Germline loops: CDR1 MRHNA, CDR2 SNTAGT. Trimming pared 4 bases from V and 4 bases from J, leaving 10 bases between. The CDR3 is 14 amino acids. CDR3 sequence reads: CASSAGLSTGELFF. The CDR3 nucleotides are TGTGCCAGCAGTGCCGGACTAAGCACCGGGGAGCTGTTTTTT.

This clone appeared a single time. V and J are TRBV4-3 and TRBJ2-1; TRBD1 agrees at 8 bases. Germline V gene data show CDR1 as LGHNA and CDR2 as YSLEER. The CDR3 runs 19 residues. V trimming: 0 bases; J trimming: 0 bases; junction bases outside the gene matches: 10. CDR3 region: CASSQEWTGTISSYNEQFF. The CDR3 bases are TGCGCCAGCAGCCAAGAGTGGACAGGGACCATTAGCTCCTACAATGAGCAGTTCTTC.

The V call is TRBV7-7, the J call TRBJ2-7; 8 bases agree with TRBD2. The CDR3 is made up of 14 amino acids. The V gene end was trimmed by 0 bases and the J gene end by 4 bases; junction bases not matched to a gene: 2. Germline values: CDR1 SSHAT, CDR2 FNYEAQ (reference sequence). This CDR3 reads CASSLARGGYEQYF. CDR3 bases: TGTGCCAGCAGCTTAGCCCGGGGGGGATACGAGCAGTACTTC.

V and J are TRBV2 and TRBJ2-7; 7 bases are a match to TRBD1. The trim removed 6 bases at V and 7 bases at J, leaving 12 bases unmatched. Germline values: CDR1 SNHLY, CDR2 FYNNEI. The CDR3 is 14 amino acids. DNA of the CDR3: TGTGCCAGCAGGAATGAAGGGGGCAGATGGGAGCAGTACTTC. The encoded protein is CASRNEGGRWEQYF.

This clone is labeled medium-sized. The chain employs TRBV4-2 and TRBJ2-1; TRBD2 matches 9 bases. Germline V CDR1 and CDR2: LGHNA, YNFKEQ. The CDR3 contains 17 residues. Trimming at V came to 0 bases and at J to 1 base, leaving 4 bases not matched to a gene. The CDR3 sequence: CASSQEATSGSYNEQFF. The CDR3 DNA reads TGTGCCAGCAGCCAAGAAGCGACTAGCGGTTCCTACAATGAGCAGTTCTTC.

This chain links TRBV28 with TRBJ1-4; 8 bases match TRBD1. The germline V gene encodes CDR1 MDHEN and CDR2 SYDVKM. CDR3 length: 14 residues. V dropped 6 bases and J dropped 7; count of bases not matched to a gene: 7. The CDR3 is CASRRTGPGEKLFF. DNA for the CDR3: TGTGCCAGCAGACGGACAGGGCCCGGTGAAAAACTGTTTTTT.

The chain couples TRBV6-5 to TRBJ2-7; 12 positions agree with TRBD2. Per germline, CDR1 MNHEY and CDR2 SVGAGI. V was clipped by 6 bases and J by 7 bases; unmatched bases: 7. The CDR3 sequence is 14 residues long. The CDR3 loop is CASRRTSGTGEQYF. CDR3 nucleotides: TGTGCCAGCAGACGGACTAGCGGGACGGGTGAGCAGTACTTC.

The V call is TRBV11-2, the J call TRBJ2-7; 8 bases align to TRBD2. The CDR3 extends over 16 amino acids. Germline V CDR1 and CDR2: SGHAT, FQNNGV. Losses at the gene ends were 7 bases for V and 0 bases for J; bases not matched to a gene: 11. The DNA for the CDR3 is TGTGCCAGCACCTCCCGGACTAGCCGAGGCTCCTACGAGCAGTACTTC. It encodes CASTSRTSRGSYEQYF.

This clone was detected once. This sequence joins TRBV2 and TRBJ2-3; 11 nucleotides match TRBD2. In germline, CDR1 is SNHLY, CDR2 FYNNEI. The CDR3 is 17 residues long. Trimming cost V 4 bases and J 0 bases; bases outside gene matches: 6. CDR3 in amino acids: CASSAMWTSGSTDTQYF. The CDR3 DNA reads TGTGCCAGCAGTGCGATGTGGACTAGCGGGAGCACAGATACGCAGTATTTT.